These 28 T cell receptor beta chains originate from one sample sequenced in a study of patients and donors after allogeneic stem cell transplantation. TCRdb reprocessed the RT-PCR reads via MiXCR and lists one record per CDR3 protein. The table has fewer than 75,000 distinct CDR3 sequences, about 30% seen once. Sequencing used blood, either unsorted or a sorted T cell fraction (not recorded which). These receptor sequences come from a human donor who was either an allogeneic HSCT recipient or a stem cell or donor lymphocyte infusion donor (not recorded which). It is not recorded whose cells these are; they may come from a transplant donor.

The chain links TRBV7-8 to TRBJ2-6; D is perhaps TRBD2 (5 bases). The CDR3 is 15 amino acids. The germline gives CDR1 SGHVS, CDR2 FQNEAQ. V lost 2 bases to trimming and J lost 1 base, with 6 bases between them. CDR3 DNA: TGTGCCAGCAGCTTACGAGGGTCTGGGGCCAACGTCCTGACTTTC. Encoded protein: CASSLRGSGANVLTF.

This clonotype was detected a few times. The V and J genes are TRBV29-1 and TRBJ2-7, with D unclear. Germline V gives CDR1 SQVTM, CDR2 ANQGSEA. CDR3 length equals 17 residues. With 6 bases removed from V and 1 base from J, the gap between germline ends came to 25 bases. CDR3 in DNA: TGCAGCGTCCGGCTGGTCTTAGGTCCAGTCGATTCCTACGAGCAGTACTTC. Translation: CSVRLVLGPVDSYEQYF.

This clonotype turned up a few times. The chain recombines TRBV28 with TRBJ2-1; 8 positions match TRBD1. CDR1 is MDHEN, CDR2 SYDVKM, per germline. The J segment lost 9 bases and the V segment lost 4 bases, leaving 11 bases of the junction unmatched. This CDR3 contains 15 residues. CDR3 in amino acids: CASSWADRDLGEQFF. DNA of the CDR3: TGTGCCAGCAGTTGGGCGGACAGGGACCTGGGTGAGCAGTTCTTC.

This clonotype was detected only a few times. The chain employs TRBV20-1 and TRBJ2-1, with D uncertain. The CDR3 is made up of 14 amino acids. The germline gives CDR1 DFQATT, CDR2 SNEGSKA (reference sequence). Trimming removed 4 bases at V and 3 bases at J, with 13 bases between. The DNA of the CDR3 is TGCAGTGCTACCGTGGGCGCCGGCTACAATGAGCAGTTCTTC. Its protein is CSATVGAGYNEQFF.

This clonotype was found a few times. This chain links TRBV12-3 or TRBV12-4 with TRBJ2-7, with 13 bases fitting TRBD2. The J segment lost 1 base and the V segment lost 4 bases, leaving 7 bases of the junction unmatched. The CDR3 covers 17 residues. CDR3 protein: CASSWGLAGPLSYEQYF. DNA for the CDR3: TGTGCCAGCAGTTGGGGACTAGCGGGGCCCTTATCCTACGAGCAGTACTTC.

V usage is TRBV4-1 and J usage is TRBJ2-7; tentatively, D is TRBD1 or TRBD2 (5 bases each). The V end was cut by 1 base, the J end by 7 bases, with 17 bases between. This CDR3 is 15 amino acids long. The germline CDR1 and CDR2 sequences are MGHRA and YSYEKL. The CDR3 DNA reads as TGCGCCAGCAGCCAAGTCCGGGGACGCTCCGGGGAGCAGTACTTC. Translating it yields CASSQVRGRSGEQYF.

CDR3 in DNA: TGCAGCGTCGTAGGGAGGGGGTTCTATGGCTACACCTTC. This gives the protein CSVVGRGFYGYTF. This chain connects TRBV29-1 to TRBJ1-2; TRBD1 is a possible D gene (6 bases). The CDR3 has 13 residues. Between the trimmed V and J ends, which lost 6 bases and 4 bases, there was a span of 15 bases. The germline gives CDR1 SQVTM, CDR2 ANQGSEA.

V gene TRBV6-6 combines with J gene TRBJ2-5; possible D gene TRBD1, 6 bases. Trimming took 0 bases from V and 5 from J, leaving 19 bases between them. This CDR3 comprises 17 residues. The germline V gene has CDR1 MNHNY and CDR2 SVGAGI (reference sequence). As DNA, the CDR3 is TGTGCCAGCAGTTACTCGGGCCAGACAGGCCCGGGGGAGACCCAGTACTTC. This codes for CASSYSGQTGPGETQYF.

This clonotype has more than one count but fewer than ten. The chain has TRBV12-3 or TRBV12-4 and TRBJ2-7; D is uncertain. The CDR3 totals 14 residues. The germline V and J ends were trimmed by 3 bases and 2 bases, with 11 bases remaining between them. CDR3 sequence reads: CASSFHGLTYEQYF. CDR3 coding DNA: TGTGCCAGCAGTTTTCACGGGTTAACCTACGAGCAGTACTTC.

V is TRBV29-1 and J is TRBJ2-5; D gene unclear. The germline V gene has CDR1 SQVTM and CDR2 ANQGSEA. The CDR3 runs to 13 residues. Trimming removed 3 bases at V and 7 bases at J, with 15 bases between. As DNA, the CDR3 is TGCAGCGTTGACCTGGTCATTTCCGGGACCCAGTACTTC. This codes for CSVDLVISGTQYF.

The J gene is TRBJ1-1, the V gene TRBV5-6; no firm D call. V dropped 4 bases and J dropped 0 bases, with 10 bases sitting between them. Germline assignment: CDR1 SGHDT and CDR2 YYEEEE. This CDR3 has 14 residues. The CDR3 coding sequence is TGTGCCAGCAGCCCCCCTCCGGTGAACACTGAAGCTTTCTTT. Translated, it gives CASSPPPVNTEAFF.

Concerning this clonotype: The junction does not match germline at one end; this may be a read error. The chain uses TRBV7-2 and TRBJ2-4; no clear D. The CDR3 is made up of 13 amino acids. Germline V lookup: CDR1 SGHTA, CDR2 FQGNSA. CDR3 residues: CASTLLGKNIQYF. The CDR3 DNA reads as TGTGCCAGCACCTTACTGGGGAAAAACATTCAGTACTTC.

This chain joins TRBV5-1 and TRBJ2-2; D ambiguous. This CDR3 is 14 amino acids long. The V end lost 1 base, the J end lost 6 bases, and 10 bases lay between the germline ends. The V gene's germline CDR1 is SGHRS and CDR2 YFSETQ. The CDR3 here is CASSLWLGPGELFF. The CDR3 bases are TGCGCCAGCAGCTTGTGGTTGGGCCCCGGGGAGCTGTTTTTT.

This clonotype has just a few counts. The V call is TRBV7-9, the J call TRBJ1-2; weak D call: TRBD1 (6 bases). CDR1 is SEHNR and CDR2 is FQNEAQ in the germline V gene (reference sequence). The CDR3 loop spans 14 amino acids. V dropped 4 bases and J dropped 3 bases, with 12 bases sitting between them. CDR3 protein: CASSSWTDHYGYTF. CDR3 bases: TGTGCCAGCAGCTCCTGGACAGATCACTATGGCTACACCTTC.

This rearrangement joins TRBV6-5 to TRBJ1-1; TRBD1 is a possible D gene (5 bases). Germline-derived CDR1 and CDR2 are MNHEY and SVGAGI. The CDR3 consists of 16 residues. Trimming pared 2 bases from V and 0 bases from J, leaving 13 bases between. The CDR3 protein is CASSYRGVGLNTEAFF. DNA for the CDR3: TGTGCCAGCAGTTACCGTGGGGTGGGGCTGAACACTGAAGCTTTCTTT.

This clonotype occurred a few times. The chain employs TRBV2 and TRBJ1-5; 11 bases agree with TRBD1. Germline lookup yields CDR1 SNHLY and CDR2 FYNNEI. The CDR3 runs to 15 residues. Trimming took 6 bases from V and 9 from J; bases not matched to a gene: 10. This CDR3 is CASRNRTGGKGPQHF. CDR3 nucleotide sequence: TGTGCCAGCAGGAACCGGACAGGGGGCAAGGGGCCCCAGCATTTT.

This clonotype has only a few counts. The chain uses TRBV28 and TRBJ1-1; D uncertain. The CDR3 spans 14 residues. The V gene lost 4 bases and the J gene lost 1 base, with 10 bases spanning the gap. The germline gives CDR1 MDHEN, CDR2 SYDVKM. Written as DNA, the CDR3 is TGTGCCAGCAGTTCCCCGGACGGGAACACTGAAGCTTTCTTT. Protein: CASSSPDGNTEAFF.

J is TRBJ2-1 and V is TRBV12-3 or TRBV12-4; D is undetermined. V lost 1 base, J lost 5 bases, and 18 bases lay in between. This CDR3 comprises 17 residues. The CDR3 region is CASSLGFSRTTHNEQFF. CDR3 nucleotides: TGTGCCAGCAGTTTAGGTTTTTCGCGGACCACCCACAATGAGCAGTTCTTC.

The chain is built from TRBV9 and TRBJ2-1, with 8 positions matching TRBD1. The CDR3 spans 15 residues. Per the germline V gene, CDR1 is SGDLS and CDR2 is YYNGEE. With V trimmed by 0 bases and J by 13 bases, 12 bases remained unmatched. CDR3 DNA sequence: TGTGCCAGCAGCGTAGGGAGGGGGGACAGGCCCGACCAGTTCTTC. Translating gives CASSVGRGDRPDQFF.

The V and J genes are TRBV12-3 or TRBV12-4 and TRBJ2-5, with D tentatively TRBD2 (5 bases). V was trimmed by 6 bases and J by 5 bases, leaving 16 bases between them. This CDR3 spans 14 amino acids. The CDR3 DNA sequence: TGTGCCAGCAGCTTCTTTCCGTCGGGGGAGACCCAGTACTTC. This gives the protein CASSFFPSGETQYF.

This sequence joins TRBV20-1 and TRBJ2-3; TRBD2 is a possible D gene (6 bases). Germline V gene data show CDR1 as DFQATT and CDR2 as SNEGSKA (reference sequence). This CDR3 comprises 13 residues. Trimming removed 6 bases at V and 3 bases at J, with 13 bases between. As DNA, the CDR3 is TGCAGTGCCCCGGGAGAAGGTACAGATACGCAGTATTTT. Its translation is CSAPGEGTDTQYF.

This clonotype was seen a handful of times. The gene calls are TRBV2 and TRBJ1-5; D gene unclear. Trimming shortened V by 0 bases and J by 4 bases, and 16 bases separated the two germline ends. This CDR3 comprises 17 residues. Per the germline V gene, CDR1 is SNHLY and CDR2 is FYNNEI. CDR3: CASSEALGGSRNQPQHF. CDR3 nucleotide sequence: TGTGCCAGCAGTGAAGCGCTGGGAGGGTCCCGGAATCAGCCCCAGCATTTT.

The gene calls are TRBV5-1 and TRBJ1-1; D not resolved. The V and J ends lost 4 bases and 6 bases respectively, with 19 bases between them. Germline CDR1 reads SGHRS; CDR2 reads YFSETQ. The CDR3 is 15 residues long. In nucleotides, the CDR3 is TGCGCCAGCAGCGATCTCTCAGATCCCGATTCTGAAGCTTTCTTT. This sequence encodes CASSDLSDPDSEAFF.

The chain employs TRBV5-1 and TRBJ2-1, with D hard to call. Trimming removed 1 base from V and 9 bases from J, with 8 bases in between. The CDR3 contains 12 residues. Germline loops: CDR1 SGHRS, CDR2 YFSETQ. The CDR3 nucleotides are TGCGCCAGCAGCTTGTATAGCACTGAGCAGTTCTTC. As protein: CASSLYSTEQFF.

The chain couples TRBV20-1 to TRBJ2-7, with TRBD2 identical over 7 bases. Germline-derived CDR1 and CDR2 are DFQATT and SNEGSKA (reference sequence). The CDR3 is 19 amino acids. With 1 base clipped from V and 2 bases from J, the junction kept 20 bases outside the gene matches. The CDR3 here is CSARGPPEGTGGSPYEQYF. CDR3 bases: TGCAGTGCTAGAGGGCCCCCAGAAGGGACGGGAGGTTCTCCCTACGAGCAGTACTTC.

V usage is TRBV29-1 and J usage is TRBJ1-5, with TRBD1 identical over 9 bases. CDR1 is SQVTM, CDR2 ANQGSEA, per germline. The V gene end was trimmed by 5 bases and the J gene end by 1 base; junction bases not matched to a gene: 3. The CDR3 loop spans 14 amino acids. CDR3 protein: CSVTQGASNQPQHF. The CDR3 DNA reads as TGCAGCGTTACACAGGGGGCGAGCAATCAGCCCCAGCATTTT.

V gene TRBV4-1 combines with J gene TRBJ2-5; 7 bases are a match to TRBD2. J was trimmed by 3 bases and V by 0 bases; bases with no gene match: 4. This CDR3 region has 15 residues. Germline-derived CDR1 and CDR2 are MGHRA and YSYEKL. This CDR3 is CASSQEGGVEETQYF. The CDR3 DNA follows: TGCGCCAGCAGCCAAGAGGGAGGGGTCGAAGAGACCCAGTACTTC.

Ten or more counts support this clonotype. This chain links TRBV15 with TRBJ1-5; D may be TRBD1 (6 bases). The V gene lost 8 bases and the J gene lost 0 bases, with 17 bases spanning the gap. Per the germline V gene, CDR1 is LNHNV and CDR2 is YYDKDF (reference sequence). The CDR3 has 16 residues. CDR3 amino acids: CATPGAFHYSNQPQHF. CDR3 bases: TGTGCCACCCCGGGGGCTTTCCATTATAGCAATCAGCCCCAGCATTTT.